This entry describes one TCR beta chain. This clonotype was picked up many times. This receptor's antigen is unknown. Nothing much larger sits one base from this clone, and base qualities are not available. These data come from a study of T-cell reconstitution after alpha-beta-depleted transplantation in children (TCRdb year 2016). Study-level background: The study quantitatively tracked T-cell immune reconstitution after TCRalphabeta/CD19-depleted allogeneic hematopoietic cell transplantation in children using TCR repertoire profiling. Beyond this particular receptor, the publication reports: The apparently early alphabetaT-cell count recovery about two months after transplant was reportedly dependent on only several hundred rapidly expanded clones derived from non-depleted graft cells. In some patients, high TCRbeta diversity at day 60 was attributed to recipient T cells and intrathymic progenitors that had survived conditioning. The frequencies of hyperexpanded clones fell over the following months, and after one year, T-cell counts and TCRbeta diversity were mostly attributed to newly produced T cells.

The method was PCR. For sequencing, an Illumina HiSeq 2500 was employed. TCR library preparation used molecular barcoding, with unique molecular identifiers applied to normalize quantification of the TCRbeta repertoire. TCRdb trimmed the raw reads at Q25, called clones with MiXCR and kept productive beta chains. Each record represents a unique CDR3 protein, reported with the most common genes and DNA among its rows. This sample has under 50,000 distinct CDR3 sequences in its table, and 7.5% to 10% of those were observed once. 25% to 30% of the sample is in the top ten clones. V is cut by 2 bases and J by 8 bases, and the space between the germline ends is 13 bases. From the cysteine through the phenylalanine, the CDR3 covers 14 amino acids. Only the CDR3 DNA stays, 42 bases, in frame from base 1. Taken from the germline V gene, the CDR1 and CDR2 loops are SGHVS and FQNEAQ. The time point label here, explained by the study, means: day 60 (about 2 months) after transplantation. The treatment or condition tag for this specimen amounts to: allogeneic hematopoietic cell transplantation with graft depleted of TCRalphabeta T cells and CD19 B cells. The transplant recipients were children given TCRalphabeta/CD19-depleted allogeneic hematopoietic cell grafts.

This TCR was recovered from a male patient aged 2-10 years who had a stem cell transplant for chronic granulomatous disease, so the T cells may come from the graft donor. The sequences come from PBMCs, mostly from graft donor cells, collected 60 days after TCRalphabeta/CD19-depleted stem cell transplant. The rearranged chain carries TRBV7-8 and TRBJ2-1, with no D gene named confidently. The CDR3 region: CASSLRTYGDEQFF. Read as DNA, the sequence is TGTGCCAGCAGCTTAAGGACCTATGGCGATGAGCAGTTCTTC.